The entry that follows covers one TCR beta chain sequence. The data stem from a study of early T cells in non-severe SARS-CoV-2 infection. The ends were cut back, 1 base at V and 3 bases at J, with 12 bases in the middle. CDR3 length: 15 amino acids. Germline loops: CDR1 SEHNR, CDR2 FQNEAQ (reference sequence). Via MiXCR, TCRdb re-called the 5' RACE reads, giving one row per CDR3 protein. This table has 80,000 to 95,000 distinct CDR3 sequences, 9% to 15% appearing once. Sequencing input: whole blood. The chain links TRBV7-9 to TRBJ1-2; D is unclear. This receptor was taken from an adult who was a healthcare worker with PCR-confirmed SARS-CoV-2 infection or an uninfected control (not recorded which). The chain's CDR3 is CASSLGEGMDYGYTF. The CDR3 DNA follows: TGTGCCAGCAGCTTAGGTGAGGGTATGGACTATGGCTACACCTTC.